The 27 T cell receptor beta chains below were found in one sample sequenced in a study of OX40 agonist ivuxolimab in advanced cancers. The library came from the immunoSEQ multiplex PCR assay. TCRdb mirrors the immuneACCESS table, restricted to in-frame sequences. Some clones are absent from its copies; in checked studies, under half trace to an unresolved V gene, and the reason for the others is unknown. In this sample the table shows more than 70,000 clones, over 70% of which occur a single time. Approximately 5% of the sample lies in the top ten. The sequencing here drew on CD4+ or CD8+ T cells sorted from blood, taken in a trial of the OX40 agonist ivuxolimab. These receptors were collected from an adult with an advanced solid tumor such as melanoma, head and neck, liver or kidney cancer.

The chain is built from TRBV2 and TRBJ2-3; 10 positions agree with TRBD2. V lost 8 bases and J lost 1; bases outside the gene matches: 6. The V gene's germline CDR1 is SNHLY and CDR2 FYNNEI. The CDR3 length is 15 residues. The CDR3 sequence is CASCLLAGGTDTQYF. Here the CDR3 DNA reads TGTGCCAGCTGTCTTCTAGCGGGGGGCACAGATACGCAGTATTTT.

This clone was found once. The chain employs TRBV7-7 and TRBJ2-3; 8 bases fit TRBD2. Germline CDR1 and CDR2: SSHAT and FNYEAQ (reference sequence). V lost 5 bases to trimming and J lost 4 bases; unmatched junction nucleotides: 14. CDR3 size: 17 residues. DNA for the CDR3: TGTGCCAGCAGCCATGGCCACAGCGGGAGTTGGGCAGATACGCAGTATTTT. Protein: CASSHGHSGSWADTQYF.

Comments on this clone: This specimen includes other DNA sequences encoding the same CDR3. This rearrangement joins TRBV9 to TRBJ2-1; the match to TRBD2 covers 7 bases. The CDR3 consists of 16 residues. Germline values: CDR1 SGDLS, CDR2 YYNGEE. Trimming took 2 bases from V and 1 from J; bases not matched to a gene: 6. This CDR3 is CASSVRGDQSYNEQFF. The DNA of the CDR3 is TGTGCCAGCAGCGTCCGGGGGGACCAGTCCTACAATGAGCAGTTCTTC.

Comment on this clone: Other DNA sequences in the sample encode the same CDR3. The chain has TRBV20-1 and TRBJ1-2; D uncertain. Trimming pared 5 bases from V and 8 bases from J, leaving 6 bases between. CDR1 is DFQATT, CDR2 SNEGSKA, per germline (reference sequence). This CDR3 has 9 amino acids. The CDR3 DNA sequence: TGCAGTGCTCTGGAAGGCTACACCTTC. Amino acid sequence: CSALEGYTF.

J is TRBJ2-6 and V is TRBV10-2; 8 bases are a match to TRBD1. The CDR3 length is 17 residues. Germline trimming cut 5 bases from V and 0 bases from J; bases unmatched to any gene: 6. The germline V gene has CDR1 WSHSY and CDR2 SAAADI. The DNA of the CDR3 is TGCGCCAGCAGTTGGACAGGGTTGGTCTCTGGGGCCAACGTCCTGACTTTC. Amino acid sequence: CASSWTGLVSGANVLTF.

CDR3 sequence reads: CASSTPTGGAYNEQFF. Written as DNA, the CDR3 is TGTGCCAGCAGCACACCAACCGGCGGGGCCTACAATGAGCAGTTCTTC. The genes are TRBV13 and TRBJ2-1; possibly TRBD2 for D (6 bases). Deletions cut 5 bases from V and 2 bases from J, with 16 bases between. Germline V gene data show CDR1 as PRHDT and CDR2 as FYEKMQ (reference sequence). The CDR3 consists of 16 residues.

The chain has TRBV7-2 and TRBJ2-7; 9 positions match TRBD1. This CDR3 is 16 amino acids long. Germline values: CDR1 SGHTA, CDR2 FQGNSA. After removal of 0 bases from V and 4 bases from J, the junction contained 7 bases not matched to a gene. The CDR3 DNA sequence: TGTGCCAGCAGCTTAGCGAGTACAGGGGGCAAATACGAGCAGTACTTC. Protein product: CASSLASTGGKYEQYF.

This chain uses TRBV28 with TRBJ1-2; a weak D match, TRBD1 (5 bases). This CDR3 comprises 14 residues. Germline values: CDR1 MDHEN, CDR2 SYDVKM. Between the trimmed V and J ends, which lost 5 bases and 8 bases, there was a span of 18 bases. The CDR3: CASSLIRVASGYTF. Written as DNA, the CDR3 is TGTGCCAGCAGTCTTATCAGGGTTGCAAGCGGCTACACCTTC.

The V call is TRBV10-1, the J call TRBJ2-1; D is undetermined. The V gene lost 2 bases and the J gene lost 0 bases, with 8 bases spanning the gap. Germline values: CDR1 WNHNN, CDR2 SYGVQD (reference sequence). The CDR3 is 15 residues long. The CDR3 DNA reads as TGCGCCAGCAGTGAGCCTAGAAGCTCCTACAATGAGCAGTTCTTC. It encodes CASSEPRSSYNEQFF.

This chain uses TRBV5-4 with TRBJ2-3, with 7 bases that match TRBD2. CDR1 SGHNT and CDR2 YYREEE come from the germline V gene (reference sequence). CDR3 length equals 16 residues. V dropped 4 bases and J dropped 4; count of bases not matched to a gene: 12. The CDR3 loop reads CASSQDPYRGADTQYF. The CDR3 coding sequence is TGTGCCAGCAGCCAAGATCCATACCGGGGGGCAGATACGCAGTATTTT.

The V and J genes are TRBV5-1 and TRBJ2-3, with D unresolved. This CDR3 has 15 amino acids. Germline values: CDR1 SGHRS, CDR2 YFSETQ. V was pared by 4 bases and J by 3 bases, with 15 bases between. CDR3 DNA sequence: TGCGCCAGCAGCGACCTGACCGCCGGGACAGATACGCAGTATTTT. Its translation: CASSDLTAGTDTQYF.

This chain uses TRBV6-5 with TRBJ1-1; TRBD1 matches at 11 bases. The CDR3 runs to 14 residues. The J segment lost 5 bases and the V segment lost 5 bases, leaving 4 bases of the junction unmatched. Germline V lookup: CDR1 MNHEY, CDR2 SVGAGI. Here the CDR3 DNA reads TGTGCCAGCAGTGGGACAGGGGGAGGAACTGAAGCTTTCTTT. Protein sequence: CASSGTGGGTEAFF.

The V and J genes are TRBV6-1 and TRBJ1-1; no clear D gene. V was clipped by 7 bases and J by 2 bases, with 8 bases between them. Germline V CDR1 and CDR2: MNHNS, SASEGT. This CDR3 has 12 residues. The CDR3 sequence: CASIRKNTEAFF. The CDR3 DNA reads TGTGCCAGCATCAGGAAAAACACTGAAGCTTTCTTT.

The chain carries TRBV23-1 and TRBJ1-2; D gene unclear. TRBV23-1 has ORF status, its function being uncertain. This CDR3 contains 14 residues. Deletions cut 6 bases from V and 6 bases from J, with 17 bases between. This CDR3 is CASSAPIRTHGYTF. Written as DNA, the CDR3 is TGCGCCAGCAGCGCCCCAATCCGGACCCATGGCTACACCTTC.

The chain has TRBV9 and TRBJ2-5; 9 bases fit TRBD1. The CDR3 consists of 14 residues. Germline-derived CDR1 and CDR2 are SGDLS and YYNGEE. Trimming cost V 4 bases and J 2 bases; bases outside gene matches: 3. This CDR3 is CASSSDRGQETQYF. Here the CDR3 DNA reads TGTGCCAGCAGCTCAGACAGGGGGCAAGAGACCCAGTACTTC.

This clone was detected a few times. The rearrangement links TRBV4-1 to TRBJ2-1; 9 positions agree with TRBD1. CDR1 and CDR2 from the germline V gene are MGHRA and YSYEKL. This CDR3 is built from 15 residues. V dropped 5 bases and J dropped 8; count of bases not matched to a gene: 10. The CDR3 DNA is TGCGCCAGCAGCTGGGGGGACAGGGAAAGGGATGAGCAGTTCTTC. Its translation: CASSWGDRERDEQFF.

The sample holds one count of this clone. This chain joins TRBV7-9 and TRBJ1-3; D not certain. Germline-derived CDR1 and CDR2 are SEHNR and FQNEAQ (reference sequence). The CDR3 runs to 11 residues. V lost 6 bases to trimming and J lost 4 bases, with 4 bases between them. The CDR3: CASRLGNTIYF. The CDR3 nucleotides read TGTGCCAGCAGATTGGGAAACACCATATATTTT.

The V call is TRBV19, the J call TRBJ2-5; D is tentatively TRBD1 or TRBD2 (7 bases each). CDR1 is LNHDA, CDR2 SQIVND, per germline (reference sequence). V was shortened by 6 bases and J by 4 bases, with 18 bases between the two germline ends. This CDR3 is 15 amino acids long. The CDR3 is CASRTGRARGETQYF. In DNA form, the CDR3 reads TGTGCCAGTAGGACAGGGAGGGCACGAGGAGAGACCCAGTACTTC.

J is TRBJ2-4 and V is TRBV29-1; 7 nucleotides align to TRBD2. V gave up 5 bases and J gave up 5 bases; unmatched junction bases: 12. The CDR3 runs to 15 residues. In germline, CDR1 is SQVTM, CDR2 ANQGSEA. The chain's CDR3 is CSVMVPSGMENIQYF. DNA of the CDR3: TGCAGCGTTATGGTCCCGAGCGGGATGGAAAACATTCAGTACTTC.

The gene calls are TRBV27 and TRBJ1-2; 7 nucleotides line up with TRBD1. J was trimmed by 1 base and V by 6 bases; bases with no gene match: 8. Germline V gives CDR1 MNHEY, CDR2 SMNVEV (reference sequence). The CDR3 is 15 residues long. Written as DNA, the CDR3 is TGTGCCAGCAGCCAGGAGGGGGCAGGTAACTATGGCTACACCTTC. Translation gives CASSQEGAGNYGYTF.

The chain links TRBV7-9 to TRBJ2-6, with 9 nucleotides matching TRBD1. Germline V gene lookup returns CDR1 SEHNR and CDR2 FQNEAQ (reference sequence). This CDR3 contains 17 residues. V was clipped by 5 bases and J by 2 bases; unmatched bases: 7. For the CDR3, the DNA is TGTGCCAGCAGCCCGGGACAGGGTACACCTGGGGCCAACGTCCTGACTTTC. Amino acid sequence: CASSPGQGTPGANVLTF.

This chain joins TRBV5-5 and TRBJ1-3; D remains ambiguous. Trimming stripped 4 bases from V and 0 bases from J, with 11 bases between. The CDR3 length is 15 residues. Germline V lookup: CDR1 SGHKS, CDR2 YYEKEE (reference sequence). For the CDR3, the DNA is TGTGCCAGCAGCCCGAGGCTGGGCTCTGGAAACACCATATATTTT. Translating gives CASSPRLGSGNTIYF.

This clone was observed a single time. In the same sample, other DNA sequences code for this CDR3. The chain couples TRBV19 to TRBJ1-5, with D maybe TRBD1 (5 bases). V lost 5 bases to trimming and J lost 4 bases, with 12 bases between them. CDR3 length: 14 amino acids. From germline, CDR1 is LNHDA and CDR2 SQIVND (reference sequence). The chain's CDR3 is CASSPQGSNQPQHF. CDR3 DNA: TGTGCCAGTAGTCCTCAGGGTAGTAATCAGCCCCAGCATTTT.

J is TRBJ2-1 and V is TRBV7-3; 10 nucleotides align to TRBD2. CDR1 is SGHTA and CDR2 is FQGTGA in the germline V gene. Unmatched junction bases numbered 1, after V lost 1 base and J lost 1 base. The CDR3 has 16 residues. CDR3 in amino acids: CASSLSSGGSYNEQFF. The CDR3 DNA reads TGTGCCAGCAGCTTAAGTAGCGGGGGGTCCTACAATGAGCAGTTCTTC.

The rearrangement uses TRBV21-1 and TRBJ2-3. TRBV21-1 is recorded as a pseudogene. This CDR3 has 14 residues. This chain's CDR3 is CASSKVFRQDTQYF. CDR3 DNA: TGTGCCAGCAGCAAAGTATTCCGGCAGGATACGCAGTATTTT.

This clone was seen a few times. V is TRBV18 and J is TRBJ2-7; a possible D gene is TRBD2 (6 bases). Germline V gene sequence: CDR1 KGHSH, CDR2 LQKENI. Trimming removed 3 bases from V and 2 bases from J, with 14 bases in between. The CDR3 is made up of 15 amino acids. This CDR3 reads CASSPMGTATYEQYF. In DNA, the CDR3 is TGTGCCAGCTCACCTATGGGGACTGCGACCTACGAGCAGTACTTC.

The chain links TRBV5-6 to TRBJ2-1; 8 bases map to TRBD1. The CDR3 totals 16 residues. V shed 3 bases and J 7 bases; nucleotides not matched to a gene: 12. The germline V gene has CDR1 SGHDT and CDR2 YYEEEE. In DNA form, the CDR3 reads TGTGCCAGCAGCTCCGGCCCCGGGACAGGATATAATGAGCAGTTCTTC. It yields the protein CASSSGPGTGYNEQFF.